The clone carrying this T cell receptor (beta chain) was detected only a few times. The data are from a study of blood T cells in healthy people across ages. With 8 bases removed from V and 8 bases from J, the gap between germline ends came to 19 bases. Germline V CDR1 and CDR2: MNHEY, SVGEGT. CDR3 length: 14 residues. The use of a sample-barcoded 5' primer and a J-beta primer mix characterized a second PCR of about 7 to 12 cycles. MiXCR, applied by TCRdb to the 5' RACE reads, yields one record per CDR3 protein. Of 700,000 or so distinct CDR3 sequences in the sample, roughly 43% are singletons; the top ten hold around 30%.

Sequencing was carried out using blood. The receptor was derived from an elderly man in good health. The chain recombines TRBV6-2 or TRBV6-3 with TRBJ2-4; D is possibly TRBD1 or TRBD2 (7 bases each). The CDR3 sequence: CASRQTGRGDIQYF. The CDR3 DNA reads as TGTGCCAGCCGACAGACAGGGAGGGGGGACATTCAGTACTTC.